This TCR beta chain was sequenced during a study of shared clonotypes between healthy human individuals. Looking at the study overall: Donors consisted of a couple of women and three men between 18 and 49. Three plates were used per donor for CD4 naive, three for CD4 memory, two for CD8 naive and one for CD8 memory.

Sequencing was performed with immunoSEQ multiplex PCR; in TCRdb, only in-frame clones are kept and a portion is missing. The repertoire includes about 1.5 million clones, 95% to 99% of them detected once, and approximately 0.44% sits in the top ten. Donors were healthy HIV-negative adults without recent acute infections or vaccinations. The clonotype originates from a young man in good health. The specimen sequenced was naive CD4+ T cells sorted from blood. Sample subset: CD45RA+ positively selected.

The CDR3 region has the DNA TGTGCCAGTAGTAAGGTTGAAAAACTGTTTTTT. As protein: CASSKVEKLFF. The chain recombines TRBV19 with TRBJ1-4, with D unresolved. CDR3 size: 11 residues. Trimming left V 4 bases short and J 7 bases short, with 4 bases between. CDR1 is LNHDA and CDR2 is SQIVND in the germline V gene (reference sequence).